Each of the 24 T cell receptor beta chains below was sequenced from the same sample in a study of Graves' ophthalmopathy and Graves' hyperthyroidism. For repertoire sequencing, the TCR beta CDR3 regions were amplified from RNA transcripts. An opening RT-PCR round employed HTBI primers and preceded a second-round multiplex PCR. TCRdb passed the multiplex PCR reads through MiXCR, listing each CDR3 protein once. The sample yields around 660,000 distinct CDR3 sequences, under 50% seen once. Specimen: peripheral blood. These receptors were taken from an adult man with Graves' ophthalmopathy.

This chain uses TRBV6-5 with TRBJ1-1; D might be TRBD1 (5 bases). With 2 bases removed from V and 1 base from J, the gap between germline ends came to 11 bases. The CDR3 is 15 residues long. CDR1 and CDR2 from the germline V gene are MNHEY and SVGAGI. Here the CDR3 reads CASSYPGLPNTEAFF. The DNA of the CDR3 is TGTGCCAGCAGTTACCCGGGACTCCCGAACACTGAAGCTTTCTTT.

The V and J genes are TRBV2 and TRBJ2-2; 13 nucleotides match TRBD2. The trim removed 8 bases at V and 5 bases at J, leaving 11 bases unmatched. In germline, CDR1 is SNHLY, CDR2 FYNNEI. This CDR3 region has 17 residues. The CDR3 DNA follows: TGTGCCAGCGCTACTAGCGGGAGGGCCGGGGGAACCGGGGAGCTGTTTTTT. As protein: CASATSGRAGGTGELFF.

About this clonotype: No conserved phenylalanine or tryptophan ends this CDR3, so it is likely a read error. For the CDR3, the DNA is TGTGCCAGCACGGGGAGAGGAGGGGGCGCTGAAGCTTTCCTT. Its translation: CASTGRGGGAEAFL. The V gene is TRBV6-5, the J gene TRBJ1-1; 7 nucleotides align to TRBD1. Trimming at V came to 7 bases and at J to 6 bases, leaving 11 bases not matched to a gene. The CDR3 extends over 14 amino acids. CDR1 and CDR2 (germline): MNHEY, SVGAGI.

V usage is TRBV7-9 and J usage is TRBJ2-2; 8 bases are a match to TRBD1. The germline V gene encodes CDR1 SEHNR and CDR2 FQNEAQ (reference sequence). V shed 6 bases, J shed 4 bases, and the junction held 10 bases outside the gene matches. The length of the CDR3 is 16 residues. The DNA for the CDR3 is TGTGCCAGCAGTTACTCCGGACAGGGCCTCACCGGGGAGCTGTTTTTT. Its translation: CASSYSGQGLTGELFF. Complete variable domain (other parts from reference TRBV7-9 and TRBJ2-2): DTGVSQNPRHKITKRGQNVTFRCDPISEHNRLYWYRQTLGQGPEFLTYFQNEAQLEKSRLLSDRFSAERPKGSFSTLEIQRTEQGDSAMYLCASSYSGQGLTGELFFGEGSRLTVL.

The chain carries TRBV29-1 and TRBJ2-7, with a tentative D call TRBD2 (6 bases). The CDR3 covers 15 residues. CDR1 SQVTM and CDR2 ANQGSEA come from the germline V gene. CDR3 in amino acids: CSARDIREISYEQYF. CDR3 DNA sequence: TGCAGTGCTAGAGATATCCGGGAGATTTCCTACGAGCAGTACTTC.

This clonotype was counted ten times or more. Written as DNA, the CDR3 is TGCAGCGTTCCAATAGCGGGAAGCTACGAGCAGTACTTC. It is translated as CSVPIAGSYEQYF. The chain combines TRBV29-1 with TRBJ2-7, with 8 bases that match TRBD2. The CDR3 is made up of 13 amino acids. Trimming took 5 bases from V and 3 from J; bases not matched to a gene: 6. Germline V gene sequence: CDR1 SQVTM, CDR2 ANQGSEA.

At least ten counts were recorded for this clonotype. The chain combines TRBV19 with TRBJ2-7; 11 bases map to TRBD1. Germline trimming cut 4 bases from V and 2 bases from J; bases unmatched to any gene: 7. The CDR3 has 16 amino acids. Germline assignment: CDR1 LNHDA and CDR2 SQIVND (reference sequence). The CDR3 coding sequence is TGTGCCAGTAGTACCTGGACAGGGGGCCCACCCTACGAGCAGTACTTC. Translation gives CASSTWTGGPPYEQYF.

This clonotype was seen a few times. This chain joins TRBV7-2 and TRBJ1-4; 9 bases fit TRBD1. Germline-derived CDR1 and CDR2 are SGHTA and FQGNSA. There are 19 residues in the CDR3. Germline trimming cut 5 bases from V and 8 bases from J; bases unmatched to any gene: 21. For the CDR3, the DNA is TGTGCCAGCAGCCCCCTTTTCGGGACAGGGAGGGGGCCAAACGAAAAACTGTTTTTT. Amino acids: CASSPLFGTGRGPNEKLFF.

In the case of this clonotype: This may arise from a read error, as a much more abundant clone is one base away. Since no conserved phenylalanine or tryptophan closes the CDR3, a read error is the likely cause. The chain employs TRBV6-2 or TRBV6-3 and TRBJ2-5; no clear D. V lost 2 bases, J lost 5 bases, and 9 bases lay in between. This CDR3 contains 13 residues. The V gene's germline CDR1 is MNHEY and CDR2 SVGEGT. This CDR3 is CASSYGDWETQYV. The DNA of the CDR3 is TGTGCCAGCAGTTACGGCGACTGGGAGACCCAGTACGTC.

There are many counts of this clonotype. The chain links TRBV7-8 to TRBJ1-1; 7 bases are shared with TRBD1. This CDR3 region has 16 residues. Germline CDR1 SGHVS, CDR2 FQNEAQ. The trim removed 5 bases at V and 10 bases at J, leaving 19 bases unmatched. DNA of the CDR3: TGTGCCAGCAGCCCCCGACAGGGTTTGGGGTACATAGGAGCTTTCTTT. It specifies CASSPRQGLGYIGAFF.

V and J are TRBV10-3 and TRBJ2-2; D unclear. Germline lookup yields CDR1 ENHRY and CDR2 SYGVKD. Trimming shortened V by 0 bases and J by 8 bases, and 4 bases separated the two germline ends. CDR3 size: 12 residues. CDR3 sequence reads: CAISESEGELFF. In nucleotides, the CDR3 is TGTGCCATCAGTGAGTCGGAGGGGGAGCTGTTTTTT.

With respect to this clonotype: This may stem from a read error, because a much larger clone lies one nucleotide away. No conserved phenylalanine or tryptophan is present at the end of the CDR3, so a read error is the likely explanation. The V gene is TRBV2, the J gene TRBJ1-2; tentatively, D is TRBD1 (6 bases). CDR3 length equals 14 residues. Germline CDR1 SNHLY, CDR2 FYNNEI. The CDR3, as DNA: TGCGCCAGCAGCTTGGACAGAGAGACCTATGGCTACACCCTC. Translated, it gives CASSLDRETYGYTL.

The genes are TRBV15 and TRBJ1-5; D call uncertain. Trimming took off 1 base at V and 4 bases at J, with 8 bases between the two ends. Looked up from germline, CDR1 is LNHNV and CDR2 is YYDKDF (reference sequence). The CDR3 is 14 amino acids. CDR3 amino acids: CATSRGRRNQPQHF. DNA for the CDR3: TGTGCCACCAGCAGAGGCAGGCGGAATCAGCCCCAGCATTTT. The variable domain in full, completed from reference TRBV15 and TRBJ1-5, reads DAMVIQNPRYQVTQFGKPVTLSCSQTLNHNVMYWYQQKSSQAPKLLFHYYDKDFNNEADTPDNFQSRRPNTSFCFLDIRSPGLGDTAMYLCATSRGRRNQPQHFGDGTRLSIL.

Remarks on this clonotype: A much larger clone sits a single nucleotide away, making a read error possible. The rearrangement links TRBV10-3 to TRBJ1-5, with D tentatively TRBD1 (6 bases). The germline V and J ends were trimmed by 6 bases and 5 bases, with 17 bases remaining between them. The germline V gene has CDR1 ENHRY and CDR2 SYGVKD. The CDR3 loop spans 15 amino acids. CDR3 in amino acids: CAIRIQGARDQPQHF. CDR3 sequence (DNA): TGTGCCATCAGGATACAGGGAGCGCGGGATCAGCCCCAGCATTTT.

This clonotype was observed many times. V usage is TRBV7-9 and J usage is TRBJ2-7; D not resolved. Trimming removed 4 bases at V and 2 bases at J, with 12 bases between. Germline assignment: CDR1 SEHNR and CDR2 FQNEAQ (reference sequence). CDR3 length: 14 residues. CDR3 in DNA: TGTGCCAGCAGCTCAAGTGCAGGAACCTACGAGCAGTACTTC. It is translated as CASSSSAGTYEQYF.

This clonotype was seen many times. This chain connects TRBV7-9 to TRBJ1-2; D ambiguous. CDR1 is SEHNR and CDR2 is FQNEAQ in the germline V gene (reference sequence). This CDR3 contains 16 residues. With 2 bases removed from V and 4 bases from J, the gap between germline ends came to 17 bases. This CDR3 reads CASSLPLPAPPYGYTF. CDR3 DNA: TGTGCCAGCAGCTTACCGCTACCAGCCCCTCCCTATGGCTACACCTTC.

This clonotype showed up just a few times. The chain links TRBV25-1 to TRBJ1-2, with 8 positions matching TRBD1. This CDR3 has 13 residues. Looked up from germline, CDR1 is MGHDK and CDR2 is SYGVNS. The V and J ends lost 7 bases and 4 bases, in that order; junction bases with no gene match: 5. As DNA, the CDR3 is TGTGCCAGCAAGACAGGGGAGGGCTATGGCTACACCTTC. Translating it yields CASKTGEGYGYTF.

V gene TRBV25-1 combines with J gene TRBJ2-5; tentatively, D is TRBD1 or TRBD2 (5 bases each). V was shortened by 5 bases and J by 5 bases, with 15 bases between the two germline ends. Per germline, CDR1 MGHDK and CDR2 SYGVNS. The CDR3 extends over 14 amino acids. CDR3 DNA: TGTGCCAGCAGTTGGAAGGGACGATGGGAGACCCAGTACTTC. Protein: CASSWKGRWETQYF.

The J gene is TRBJ1-6, the V gene TRBV7-9, with D perhaps matching TRBD1 (5 bases). From germline, CDR1 is SEHNR and CDR2 FQNEAQ (reference sequence). Trimming removed 5 bases from V and 2 bases from J, with 16 bases in between. The CDR3 sequence is 17 residues long. Written as DNA, the CDR3 is TGTGCCAGCAGCACACAAGGGGCGAACCCCTATAATTCACCCCTCCACTTT. Residues: CASSTQGANPYNSPLHF.

In this sample, this clonotype turned up once. The gene calls are TRBV7-6 and TRBJ1-4, with D unclear. V was shortened by 2 bases and J by 8 bases, with 21 bases between the two germline ends. Germline lookup yields CDR1 SGHVS and CDR2 FNYEAQ. The CDR3 length is 17 residues. The CDR3 DNA reads as TGTGCCAGCAGCTTACTAAGCGGGGTCACTACGGGGGAAAAACTGTTTTTT. Its protein product is CASSLLSGVTTGEKLFF.

This clonotype was recorded at least ten times. The J gene is TRBJ2-7, the V gene TRBV7-8; maybe TRBD2 (5 bases). V lost 1 base to trimming and J lost 7 bases, with 14 bases between them. CDR3 size: 14 residues. Germline V lookup: CDR1 SGHVS, CDR2 FQNEAQ. CDR3 region: CASSLDSGVIEQYF. The DNA of the CDR3 is TGTGCCAGCAGCTTAGACAGCGGCGTTATTGAGCAGTACTTC.

The V call is TRBV10-3, the J call TRBJ1-2; no reliable D call. This CDR3 is built from 13 residues. CDR1 ENHRY and CDR2 SYGVKD come from the germline V gene. Trimming pared 10 bases from V and 0 bases from J, leaving 12 bases between. In DNA form, the CDR3 reads TGTGCCACCCCGGTGCAAGCTAACTATGGCTACACCTTC. Translation: CATPVQANYGYTF.

As DNA, the CDR3 is TGTGCCTGGTCAATCTCAGGGAGCACTAATGAAAAACTGTTTTTT. It translates to CAWSISGSTNEKLFF. V and J are TRBV30 and TRBJ1-4, with D possibly being TRBD1 (5 bases). V was clipped by 5 bases and J by 2 bases, with 15 bases between them. The CDR3 totals 15 residues. The germline V gene encodes CDR1 GTSNPN and CDR2 SVGIG (reference sequence).

With respect to this clonotype: An end of the junction differs from the germline gene, which may be a read error. The chain joins TRBV10-3 to TRBJ1-3; D not resolved. There are 16 residues in the CDR3. The germline V gene has CDR1 ENHRY and CDR2 SYGVKD. CDR3 bases: TGTGCCAGCAGTGAAGTTCGCCTAATTACCGGAAACACCATATATTTT. This codes for CASSEVRLITGNTIYF.